Listed here are 24 T cell receptor beta chains from one sample, sequenced in a study of Graves' ophthalmopathy and Graves' hyperthyroidism. RNA transcripts were the source from which TCR beta CDR3 regions were amplified. The workflow started with a first-round RT-PCR run with HTBI primers and then moved on to a second-round multiplex PCR. TCRdb re-called the multiplex PCR reads with MiXCR, one entry per CDR3 protein. The table lists around 40,000 distinct CDR3 sequences, 40% to 65% of them singletons. The sample taken for sequencing was peripheral blood. Receptors originate from an adult man with Graves' ophthalmopathy.

This clonotype was observed a few times. The chain links TRBV24-1 to TRBJ1-4; D perhaps matches TRBD1 (5 bases). The germline CDR1 and CDR2 sequences are KGHDR and SFDVKD. The ends were cut back, 1 base at V and 12 bases at J, with 8 bases in the middle. CDR3 size: 12 residues. The CDR3 here is CATSDFRGELFF. CDR3 bases: TGTGCCACCAGTGATTTTAGGGGAGAACTGTTTTTT.

This chain links TRBV9 with TRBJ1-1; D is undetermined. CDR1 is SGDLS, CDR2 YYNGEE, per germline. The CDR3 length is 14 residues. V shed 0 bases and J shed 2 bases, with 8 bases lying between them. The CDR3 coding sequence is TGTGCCAGCAGCGTAGCCGGAGGAAACACTGAAGCTTTCTTT. Translation gives CASSVAGGNTEAFF. The variable domain in full, with the rest retrieved from reference TRBV9 and TRBJ1-1, is DSGVTQTPKHLITATGQRVTLRCSPRSGDLSVYWYQQSLDQGLQFLIQYYNGEERAKGNILERFSAQQFPDLHSELNLSSLELGDSALYFCASSVAGGNTEAFFGQGTRLTVV.

The rearrangement links TRBV19 to TRBJ2-1; 8 nucleotides line up with TRBD1. The J call may be wrong; the DNA end is better matched by TRBJ2-7. CDR1 and CDR2 (germline): LNHDA, SQIVND (reference sequence). This CDR3 is 15 amino acids long. The CDR3 DNA reads as TGTGCCAGTAGTGTTTCCGGGACAGGAGCCACCCCACAGTACTTC. This gives the protein CASSVSGTGATPQYF.

This clonotype has a single count. The rearrangement links TRBV5-6 to TRBJ2-5, with D perhaps TRBD2 (6 bases). The germline CDR1 and CDR2 sequences are SGHDT and YYEEEE. CDR3 length: 13 residues. The V and J ends lost 3 bases and 5 bases respectively, with 11 bases between them. Here the CDR3 reads CASSSARGETQYF. DNA for the CDR3: TGTGCCAGCAGCTCCGCCCGGGGGGAGACCCAGTACTTC.

This clonotype was found a few times. Given a much more abundant clone one base away, this may be a read error. The gene calls are TRBV5-1 and TRBJ2-3; the match to TRBD2 covers 7 bases. The germline V gene has CDR1 SGHRS and CDR2 YFSETQ. The CDR3 has 13 residues. CDR3: CASSLGGGDAQYF. In DNA, the CDR3 is TGCGCCAGCAGCTTGGGGGGGGGAGATGCGCAGTATTTT.

This clonotype was recorded many times. The J gene is TRBJ1-4, the V gene TRBV5-1; TRBD1 matches 7 bases. The CDR3 is made up of 15 amino acids. CDR1 SGHRS and CDR2 YFSETQ come from the germline V gene. V was pared by 0 bases and J by 7 bases, with 6 bases of the junction left unmatched. CDR3 amino acids: CASSLVAGGSEKLFF. DNA of the CDR3: TGCGCCAGCAGCTTGGTGGCAGGGGGTAGTGAAAAACTGTTTTTT.

V and J are TRBV10-1 and TRBJ1-6; TRBD1 matches at 7 bases. Germline V gene data show CDR1 as WNHNN and CDR2 as SYGVQD (reference sequence). Trimming took 8 bases from V and 7 from J; bases not matched to a gene: 5. The CDR3 extends over 13 amino acids. Written as DNA, the CDR3 is TGCGCCAGCCGGCGGACAGGCAATTCACCCCTCCACTTT. Its translation is CASRRTGNSPLHF.

Only a few counts were recorded for this clonotype. CDR3 amino acids: CASSPSLADTNEQFF. CDR3 sequence (DNA): TGTGCCAGCAGCCCTTCGCTAGCGGACACTAATGAGCAGTTCTTC. The V call is TRBV7-2, the J call TRBJ2-1; 7 bases match TRBD2. The germline V gene has CDR1 SGHTA and CDR2 FQGNSA. The junction had 11 bases not matched to a gene; V was cut back by 5 bases and J by 7 bases. The CDR3 length is 15 residues.

The chain carries TRBV19 and TRBJ1-1; D is unclear. This CDR3 comprises 14 residues. V lost 3 bases and J lost 4, with 12 bases in between. CDR1 LNHDA and CDR2 SQIVND come from the germline V gene (reference sequence). CDR3: CASSIRKESTEAFF. For the CDR3, the DNA is TGTGCCAGTAGTATCCGAAAGGAGTCCACTGAAGCTTTCTTT.

This clonotype has a count of ten or more. Relative to the germline gene, one junction end is altered; a read error may explain this. The chain couples TRBV7-7 to TRBJ2-3, with 10 bases matching TRBD1. The CDR3 is 22 amino acids. CDR1 SSHAT and CDR2 FNYEAQ come from the germline V gene (reference sequence). The chain's CDR3 is CASSHRTGGEASGLTSTDTQYF. CDR3 nucleotide sequence: TGTGCTAGCAGCCACAGGACAGGGGGGGAGGCTAGCGGGCTGACTAGCACAGATACGCAGTATTTT.

Concerning this clonotype: As the CDR3 is not closed by the conserved phenylalanine or tryptophan, this likely results from a read error. Because the CDR3's place on the DNA is in doubt, the DNA is left out and the CDR3 is given as listed by TCRdb. This chain uses TRBV5-1 with TRBJ2-2; the table's D call of TRBD2 was not tested on the DNA. Germline-derived CDR1 and CDR2 are SGHRS and YFSETQ. The CDR3 is made up of 16 amino acids, end residues included. CDR3 amino acids: CASSPLAGTNTGELSL.

The chain combines TRBV29-1 with TRBJ2-1; 13 nucleotides line up with TRBD2. Germline CDR1 SQVTM, CDR2 ANQGSEA. The CDR3 runs to 16 residues. The ends lost 7 bases at V and 12 bases at J; junction bases unmatched: 18. The CDR3 nucleotides read TGCAGCGCCGAAAGGACTAGCGGGAGTTTAACAGATACGCAGTTCTTC. It translates to CSAERTSGSLTDTQFF.

This chain links TRBV2 with TRBJ2-7; the D gene is possibly TRBD1 (6 bases). Trimming stripped 6 bases from V and 2 bases from J, with 20 bases between. The germline gives CDR1 SNHLY, CDR2 FYNNEI. This CDR3 region has 16 residues. CDR3 region: CASSEPIRDKTYEQYF. As DNA, the CDR3 is TGTGCCAGCAGCGAGCCCATTCGGGACAAGACCTACGAGCAGTACTTC.

The table lists this clonotype with many counts. This rearrangement joins TRBV6-5 to TRBJ2-2; 8 bases are shared with TRBD1. This CDR3 contains 16 residues. After removal of 5 bases from V and 8 bases from J, the junction contained 13 bases not matched to a gene. Germline V lookup: CDR1 MNHEY, CDR2 SVGAGI. DNA of the CDR3: TGTGCCAGCAGTAAGACGGCAGGGGGCATTTGGGGGGAGCTGTTTTTT. Protein sequence: CASSKTAGGIWGELFF.

This clonotype was seen once. The chain is built from TRBV7-9 and TRBJ1-2; unclear D gene. Trimming removed 1 base at V and 5 bases at J, with 11 bases between. Per the germline V gene, CDR1 is SEHNR and CDR2 is FQNEAQ (reference sequence). The CDR3 covers 14 residues. CDR3 loop: CASSLGGSEYGYTF. In DNA form, the CDR3 reads TGTGCCAGCAGCTTAGGGGGATCTGAGTATGGCTACACCTTC.

V and J are TRBV10-3 and TRBJ1-2; TRBD1 might be the D (5 bases). The V end lost 6 bases, the J end lost 6 bases, and 20 bases lay between the germline ends. Looked up from germline, CDR1 is ENHRY and CDR2 is SYGVKD. The CDR3 runs to 15 residues. This CDR3 reads CAIRPSSGRDNGYTF. The CDR3 DNA reads TGTGCCATCAGACCTTCTTCAGGCAGGGATAATGGCTACACCTTC.

Remarks on this clonotype: The CDR3 does not close with the conserved phenylalanine or tryptophan, likely indicating a read error. No DNA is shown, since the ends of the CDR3 on it are uncertain; the CDR3 is the one TCRdb lists. The V gene is TRBV7-8, the J gene TRBJ2-4; the D call of TRBD2 is as the table states it, not checked on the DNA. The CDR3 adds up to 15 amino acids, both ends counted. CDR1 and CDR2 from the germline V gene are SGHVS and FQNEAQ. CDR3 protein: CASSLGGSVKNIEYC.

By its share, this clonotype is medium-sized (0.01 to 0.1%). The chain is built from TRBV2 and TRBJ1-6, with unresolved D. Trimming shortened V by 7 bases and J by 3 bases, and 4 bases separated the two germline ends. CDR1 is SNHLY, CDR2 FYNNEI, per germline. This CDR3 spans 12 amino acids. In DNA, the CDR3 is TGTGCCAGCACTTACTATAATTCACCCCTCCACTTT. It codes for CASTYYNSPLHF. The complete variable domain, with remaining parts taken from reference TRBV2 and TRBJ1-6, reads EPEVTQTPSHQVTQMGQEVILRCVPISNHLYFYWYRQILGQKVEFLVSFYNNEISEKSEIFDDQFSVERPDGSNFTLKIRSTKLEDSAMYFCASTYYNSPLHFGNGTRLTVT.

J is TRBJ2-7 and V is TRBV7-3, with 9 bases aligning to TRBD2. CDR1 and CDR2 from the germline V gene are SGHTA and FQGTGA. The length of the CDR3 is 13 residues. The ends lost 2 bases at V and 6 bases at J; junction bases unmatched: 2. CDR3 nucleotides: TGTGCCAGCAGCTTAGGGACTAGCACCGAGCAGTACTTC. Encoded protein: CASSLGTSTEQYF.

The V gene is TRBV10-2, the J gene TRBJ2-1; D tentatively fits TRBD1 or TRBD2 (6 bases each). Germline V gives CDR1 WSHSY, CDR2 SAAADI. This CDR3 spans 17 amino acids. V was shortened by 0 bases and J by 3 bases, with 15 bases between the two germline ends. The CDR3 spells CASSESLARGGYNEQFF. The DNA for the CDR3 is TGCGCCAGCAGTGAGTCACTAGCTCGAGGGGGCTACAATGAGCAGTTCTTC.

This clonotype was seen a few times. The rearrangement uses TRBV19 and TRBJ1-5; no firm D call. V was cut by 7 bases and J by 5 bases, with 12 bases left in between. The length of the CDR3 is 13 residues. Germline lookup yields CDR1 LNHDA and CDR2 SQIVND (reference sequence). This CDR3 is CASTWSLDQPQHF. DNA for the CDR3: TGTGCCAGTACGTGGAGCCTGGATCAGCCCCAGCATTTT.

The J gene is TRBJ2-7, the V gene TRBV12-3 or TRBV12-4; D gene uncertain. The CDR3 loop spans 12 amino acids. Trimming cost V 3 bases and J 3 bases, with 6 bases left between them. CDR3: CASSLYGYEQYF. DNA of the CDR3: TGTGCCAGCAGTTTGTACGGCTACGAGCAGTACTTC.

A note on this clonotype: A junction boundary mismatches the germline segment, possibly from a read error. The chain has TRBV20-1 and TRBJ2-1, with 7 bases aligning to TRBD1. This CDR3 region has 15 residues. The germline gives CDR1 DFQATT, CDR2 SNEGSKA (reference sequence). CDR3 nucleotide sequence: TGCAGTGCTGTTGCCGGGACAGTGGCTCACAACGAGCAGTTCTTC. It translates to CSAVAGTVAHNEQFF.

This clonotype was seen at least ten times. The V and J genes are TRBV4-3 and TRBJ1-2, with a tentative D call TRBD1 (6 bases). Germline V gene sequence: CDR1 LGHNA, CDR2 YSLEER. V lost 0 bases and J 0 bases, leaving 11 bases between the germline ends. This CDR3 is 16 amino acids long. Here the CDR3 reads CASSQDRSGANYGYTF. The CDR3 DNA reads as TGCGCCAGCAGCCAAGATCGGTCAGGGGCTAACTATGGCTACACCTTC.